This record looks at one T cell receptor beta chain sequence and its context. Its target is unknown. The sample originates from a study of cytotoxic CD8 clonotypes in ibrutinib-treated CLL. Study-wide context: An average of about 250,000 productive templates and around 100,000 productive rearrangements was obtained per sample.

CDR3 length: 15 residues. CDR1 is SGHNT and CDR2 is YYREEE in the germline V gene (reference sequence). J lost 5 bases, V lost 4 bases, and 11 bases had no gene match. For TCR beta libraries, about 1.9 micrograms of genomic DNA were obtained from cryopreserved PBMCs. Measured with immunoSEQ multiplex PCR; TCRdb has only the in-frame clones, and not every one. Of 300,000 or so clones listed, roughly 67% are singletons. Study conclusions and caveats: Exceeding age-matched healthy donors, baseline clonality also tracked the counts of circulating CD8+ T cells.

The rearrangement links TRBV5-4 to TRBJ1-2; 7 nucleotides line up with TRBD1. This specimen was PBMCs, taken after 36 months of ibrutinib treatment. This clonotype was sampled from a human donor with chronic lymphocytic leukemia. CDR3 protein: CASSPNTGVGYGYTF. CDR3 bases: TGTGCCAGCAGCCCCAATACAGGGGTGGGGTATGGCTACACCTTC.